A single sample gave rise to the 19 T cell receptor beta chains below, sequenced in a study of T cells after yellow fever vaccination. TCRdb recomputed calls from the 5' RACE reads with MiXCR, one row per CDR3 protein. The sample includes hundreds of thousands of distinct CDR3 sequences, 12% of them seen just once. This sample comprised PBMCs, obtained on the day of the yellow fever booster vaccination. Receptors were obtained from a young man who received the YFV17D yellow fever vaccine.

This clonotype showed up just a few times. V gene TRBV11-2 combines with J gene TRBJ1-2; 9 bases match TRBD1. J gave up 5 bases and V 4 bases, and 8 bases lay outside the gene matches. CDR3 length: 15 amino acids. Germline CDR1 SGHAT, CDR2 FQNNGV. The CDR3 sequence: CASSYLQGADYGYTF. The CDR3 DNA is TGTGCCAGCAGCTACCTACAGGGGGCGGATTATGGCTACACCTTC. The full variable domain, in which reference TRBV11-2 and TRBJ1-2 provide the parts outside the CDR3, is EAGVAQSPRYKIIEKRQSVAFWCNPISGHATLYWYQQILGQGPKLLIQFQNNGVVDDSQLPKDRFSAERLKGVDSTLKIQPAKLEDSAVYLCASSYLQGADYGYTFGSGTRLTVV.

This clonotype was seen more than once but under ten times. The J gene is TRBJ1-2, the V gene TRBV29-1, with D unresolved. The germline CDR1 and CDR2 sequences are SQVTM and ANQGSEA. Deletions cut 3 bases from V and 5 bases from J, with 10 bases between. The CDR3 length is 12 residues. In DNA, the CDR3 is TGCAGCGTTGACTGGGAACCTTATGGCTACACCTTC. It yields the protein CSVDWEPYGYTF. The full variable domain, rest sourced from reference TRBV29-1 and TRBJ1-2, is SAVISQKPSRDICQRGTSLTIQCQVDSQVTMMFWYRQQPGQSLTLIATANQGSEATYESGFVIDKFPISRPNLTFSTLTVSNMSPEDSSIYLCSVDWEPYGYTFGSGTRLTVV.

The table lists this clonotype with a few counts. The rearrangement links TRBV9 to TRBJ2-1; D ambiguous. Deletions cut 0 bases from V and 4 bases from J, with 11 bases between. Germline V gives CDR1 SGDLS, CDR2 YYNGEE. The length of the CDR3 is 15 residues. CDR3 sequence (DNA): TGTGCCAGCAGCGTAGAGCACGCCTCTTACAATGAGCAGTTCTTC. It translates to CASSVEHASYNEQFF.

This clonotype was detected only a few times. This chain's CDR3 is CASSLLGFLTDTQYF. CDR3 sequence (DNA): TGTGCCAGCAGCTTACTCGGCTTTCTCACAGATACGCAGTATTTT. The gene calls are TRBV7-2 and TRBJ2-3, with unresolved D. CDR1 and CDR2 from the germline V gene are SGHTA and FQGNSA. The ends were cut back, 2 bases at V and 2 bases at J, with 11 bases in the middle. The CDR3 runs to 15 residues.

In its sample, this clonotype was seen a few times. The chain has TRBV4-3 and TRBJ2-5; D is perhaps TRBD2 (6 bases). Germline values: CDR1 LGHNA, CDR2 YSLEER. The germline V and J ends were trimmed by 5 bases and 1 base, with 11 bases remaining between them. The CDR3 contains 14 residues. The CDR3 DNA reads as TGCGCCAGCAGCGCTCGGGACTCCCAAGAGACCCAGTACTTC. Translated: CASSARDSQETQYF.

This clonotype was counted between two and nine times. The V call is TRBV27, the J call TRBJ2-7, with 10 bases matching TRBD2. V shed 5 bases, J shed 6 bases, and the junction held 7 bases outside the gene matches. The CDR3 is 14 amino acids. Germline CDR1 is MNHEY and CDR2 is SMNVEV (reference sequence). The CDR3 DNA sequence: TGTGCCAGCAGTGGGCTAGCGGGAGTATCCGAGCAGTACTTC. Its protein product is CASSGLAGVSEQYF.

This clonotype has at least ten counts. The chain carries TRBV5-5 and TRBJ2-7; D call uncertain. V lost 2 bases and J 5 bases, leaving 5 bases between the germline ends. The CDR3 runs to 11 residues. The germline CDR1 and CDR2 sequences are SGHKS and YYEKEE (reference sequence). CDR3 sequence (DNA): TGTGCCAGCAGCTTCAGTAACGAGCAGTACTTC. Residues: CASSFSNEQYF.

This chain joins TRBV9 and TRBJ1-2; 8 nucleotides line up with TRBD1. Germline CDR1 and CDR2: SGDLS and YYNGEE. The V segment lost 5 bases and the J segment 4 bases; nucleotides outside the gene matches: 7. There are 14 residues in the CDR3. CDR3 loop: CASSGQGGLYGYTF. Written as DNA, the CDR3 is TGTGCCAGCAGTGGACAGGGAGGGCTCTATGGCTACACCTTC.

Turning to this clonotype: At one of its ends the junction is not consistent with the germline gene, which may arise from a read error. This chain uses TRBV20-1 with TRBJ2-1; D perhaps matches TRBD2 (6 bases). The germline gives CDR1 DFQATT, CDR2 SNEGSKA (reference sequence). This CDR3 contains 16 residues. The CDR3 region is CCAKGITGATYNEQFF. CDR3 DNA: TGCTGTGCCAAAGGCATCACGGGAGCGACCTACAATGAGCAGTTCTTC.

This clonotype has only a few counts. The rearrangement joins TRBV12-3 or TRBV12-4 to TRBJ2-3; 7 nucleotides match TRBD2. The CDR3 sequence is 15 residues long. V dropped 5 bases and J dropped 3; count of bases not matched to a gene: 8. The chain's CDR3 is CASSPVGGKTDTQYF. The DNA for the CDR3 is TGTGCCAGCAGTCCCGTGGGGGGGAAAACAGATACGCAGTATTTT.

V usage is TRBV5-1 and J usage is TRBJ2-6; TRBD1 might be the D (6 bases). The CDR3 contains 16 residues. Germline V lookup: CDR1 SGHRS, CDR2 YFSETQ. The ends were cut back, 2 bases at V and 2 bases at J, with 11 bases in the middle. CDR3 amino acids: CASSFRGLTGANVLTF. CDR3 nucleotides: TGCGCCAGCAGCTTCAGGGGCCTTACTGGGGCCAACGTCCTGACTTTC.

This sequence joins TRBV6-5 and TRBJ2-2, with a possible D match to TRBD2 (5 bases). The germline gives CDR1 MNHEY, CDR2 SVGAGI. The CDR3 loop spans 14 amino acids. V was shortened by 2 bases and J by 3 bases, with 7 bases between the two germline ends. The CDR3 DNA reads TGTGCCAGCAGTTACGCGGACTACACCGGGGAGCTGTTTTTT. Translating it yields CASSYADYTGELFF.

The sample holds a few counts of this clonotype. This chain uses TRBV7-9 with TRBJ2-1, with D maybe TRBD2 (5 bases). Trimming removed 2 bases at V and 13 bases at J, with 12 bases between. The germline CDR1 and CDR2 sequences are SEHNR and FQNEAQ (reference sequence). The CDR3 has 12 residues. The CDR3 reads CASSLTGYFQFF. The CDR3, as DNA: TGTGCCAGCAGCTTAACGGGGTATTTTCAGTTCTTC.

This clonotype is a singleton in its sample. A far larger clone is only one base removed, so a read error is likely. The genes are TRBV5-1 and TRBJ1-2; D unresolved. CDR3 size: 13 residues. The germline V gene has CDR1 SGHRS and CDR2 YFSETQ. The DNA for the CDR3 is TGCGCCAGCAGCTTAGGGCGGAACTATGACTACACCTTC. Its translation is CASSLGRNYDYTF.

The CDR3 nucleotides read TGTGCCAGGCTCTCCGGGACAGGGTTCCAAGAGACCCAGTACTTC. Protein product: CARLSGTGFQETQYF. This sequence joins TRBV27 and TRBJ2-5, with 9 positions matching TRBD1. CDR1 and CDR2 (germline): MNHEY, SMNVEV (reference sequence). The CDR3 covers 15 residues. The J segment lost 1 base and the V segment lost 9 bases, leaving 9 bases of the junction unmatched.

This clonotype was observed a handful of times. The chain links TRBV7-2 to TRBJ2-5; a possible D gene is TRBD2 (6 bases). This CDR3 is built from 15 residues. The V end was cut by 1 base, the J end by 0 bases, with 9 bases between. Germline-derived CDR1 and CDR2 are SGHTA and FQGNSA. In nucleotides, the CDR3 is TGTGCCAGCAGCTTAGGGGGACTGAACCAAGAGACCCAGTACTTC. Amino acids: CASSLGGLNQETQYF.

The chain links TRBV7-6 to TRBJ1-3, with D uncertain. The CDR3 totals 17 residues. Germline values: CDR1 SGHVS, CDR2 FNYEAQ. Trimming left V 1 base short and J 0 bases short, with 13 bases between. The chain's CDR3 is CASSLGSSGRSGNTIYF. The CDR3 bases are TGTGCCAGCAGCTTAGGGAGTAGTGGACGCTCTGGAAACACCATATATTTT.

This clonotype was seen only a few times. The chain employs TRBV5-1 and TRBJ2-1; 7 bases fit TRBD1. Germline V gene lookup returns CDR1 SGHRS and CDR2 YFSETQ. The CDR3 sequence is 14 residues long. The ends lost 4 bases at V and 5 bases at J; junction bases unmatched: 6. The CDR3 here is CASSVTGVNNEQFF. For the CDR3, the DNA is TGCGCCAGCAGCGTTACAGGGGTCAACAATGAGCAGTTCTTC.

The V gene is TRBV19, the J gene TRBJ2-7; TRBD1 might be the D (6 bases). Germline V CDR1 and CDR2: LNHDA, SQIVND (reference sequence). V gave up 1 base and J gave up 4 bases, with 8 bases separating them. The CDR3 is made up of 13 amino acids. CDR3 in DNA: TGTGCCAGTAGTATAGGAGGGGGATACGAGCAGTACTTC. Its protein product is CASSIGGGYEQYF.